These T cell receptor beta chains were read from a single sample in a study of T cells expressing NK-cell markers. TCRdb re-called the 5' RACE reads; one entry per CDR3 protein, DNA not given. This table lists about 32,000 distinct CDR3 sequences. The sample taken for sequencing was blood T cells: a sorted CD56 or NKG2C T cell subset, CD4+ or CD8+ T cells, or bulk PBMC T cells (not recorded which). All receptors derive from a woman between 18 and 75 years old in good health. The CDR3 runs from the conserved cysteine through the conserved F or W.

V gene: TRBV7-9; J gene: TRBJ2-7; CDR3 protein: CASSSGQIRTYEQYF
V gene: TRBV2; J gene: TRBJ2-1; CDR3 protein: CASSDFGRNEQFF
V gene: TRBV9; J gene: TRBJ2-2; CDR3 protein: CASSASIIANTGELFF
V gene: TRBV6-1; J gene: TRBJ2-1; CDR3 protein: CASSELGRRSSYNEQFF
V gene: TRBV6-2/TRBV6-3; J gene: TRBJ1-5; CDR3 protein: CASNSGGEHQPQHF
V gene: TRBV12-3/TRBV12-4; J gene: TRBJ1-5; CDR3 protein: CASSDPAGSNQPQHF
V gene: TRBV7-8; J gene: TRBJ2-7; CDR3 protein: CASSLVIRDTSSYEQYF
V gene: TRBV28; J gene: TRBJ1-1; CDR3 protein: CASSFATGSTEAFF
V gene: TRBV10-3; J gene: TRBJ2-7; CDR3 protein: CAISEGQGTTYEQYF
V gene: TRBV6-2/TRBV6-3; J gene: TRBJ2-7; CDR3 protein: CASSYSTGQAGDPYEQYF
V gene: TRBV10-3; J gene: TRBJ1-6; CDR3 protein: CAISDGGGYNSPLHF
V gene: TRBV25-1; J gene: TRBJ2-1; CDR3 protein: CASSEEKGAYYNEQFF
V gene: TRBV28; J gene: TRBJ2-7; CDR3 protein: CASSTGTGTSYEQYF
V gene: TRBV7-9; J gene: TRBJ1-2; CDR3 protein: CASSFLEQTGIDGYTF
V gene: TRBV7-9; J gene: TRBJ2-7; CDR3 protein: CASSLEQGVSSYEQYF
V gene: TRBV12-3/TRBV12-4; J gene: TRBJ2-1; CDR3 protein: CASSLSPPGSLAYNEQFF
V gene: TRBV19; J gene: TRBJ2-1; CDR3 protein: CASSIAFSQSSYNEQFF
V gene: TRBV3-1; J gene: TRBJ1-1; CDR3 protein: CASSQETEAFF
V gene: TRBV11-1; J gene: TRBJ2-1; CDR3 protein: CASSLPGLAGKYNEQFF
V gene: TRBV20-1; J gene: TRBJ2-2; CDR3 protein: CSAQLTSGGDTGELFF
V gene: TRBV5-4; J gene: TRBJ2-5; CDR3 protein: CASSYPQGRETQYF
V gene: TRBV4-1; J gene: TRBJ2-1; CDR3 protein: CASSHRELAGGEQFF
V gene: TRBV20-1; J gene: TRBJ2-1; CDR3 protein: CSAIPITGESYNEQFF
V gene: TRBV27; J gene: TRBJ2-1; CDR3 protein: CASSRLAGGPHEQFF
V gene: TRBV24-1; J gene: TRBJ1-1; CDR3 protein: CATSDRSGREAFF
V gene: TRBV7-9; J gene: TRBJ2-7; CDR3 protein: CASSFAGVEQYF
V gene: TRBV6-5; J gene: TRBJ2-1; CDR3 protein: CASSFNPLSSYNEQFF
V gene: TRBV3-1; J gene: TRBJ2-7; CDR3 protein: CASSQGTAYEQYF
V gene: TRBV6-1; J gene: TRBJ1-1; CDR3 protein: CASNLQGQGTEAFF
V gene: TRBV20-1; J gene: TRBJ1-4; CDR3 protein: CSARDRTANEKLFF
V gene: TRBV27; J gene: TRBJ2-7; CDR3 protein: CASSFRSSYEQYF
V gene: TRBV6-4; J gene: TRBJ2-2; CDR3 protein: CASSESYTGELFF
V gene: TRBV5-1; J gene: TRBJ2-5; CDR3 protein: CASSIGLAGQETQYF
V gene: TRBV10-2; J gene: TRBJ2-7; CDR3 protein: CASSEGRGSSYEQYF
V gene: TRBV2; J gene: TRBJ2-3; CDR3 protein: CASSVGDADTQYF
V gene: TRBV7-7; J gene: TRBJ2-5; CDR3 protein: CASSLLGREETQYF
V gene: TRBV5-6; J gene: TRBJ2-1; CDR3 protein: CASSWSSGGNNEQFF
V gene: TRBV9; J gene: TRBJ2-2; CDR3 protein: CASSSWTGELFF
V gene: TRBV20-1; J gene: TRBJ1-6; CDR3 protein: CSARDLDGQSSPLHF
V gene: TRBV7-9; J gene: TRBJ2-1; CDR3 protein: CASSLVSWGGHNEQFF
V gene: TRBV14; J gene: TRBJ2-1; CDR3 protein: CASSQDWAGAYNEQFF
V gene: TRBV5-6; J gene: TRBJ1-1; CDR3 protein: CASSSDRGTEAFF
V gene: TRBV20-1; J gene: TRBJ2-7; CDR3 protein: CSARSVGRPSYEQYF
V gene: TRBV6-2/TRBV6-3; J gene: TRBJ2-1; CDR3 protein: CASSYGGLNEQFF
V gene: TRBV3-1; J gene: TRBJ1-3; CDR3 protein: CASSQDHISGNTIYF
V gene: TRBV7-8; J gene: TRBJ1-5; CDR3 protein: CASSPLGGGASNQPQHF
V gene: TRBV12-5; J gene: TRBJ2-7; CDR3 protein: CASGGSPYEQYF
V gene: TRBV30; J gene: TRBJ2-1; CDR3 protein: CAWRPGQYNEQFF
V gene: TRBV13; J gene: TRBJ1-2; CDR3 protein: CASSYQGFIDGYTF
V gene: TRBV4-1; J gene: TRBJ1-2; CDR3 protein: CASSATFGGGRYGYTF
V gene: TRBV2; J gene: TRBJ1-1; CDR3 protein: CANSGGLNTEAFF
V gene: TRBV6-5; J gene: TRBJ1-1; CDR3 protein: CASSWDHREIFTEAFF
V gene: TRBV6-2/TRBV6-3; J gene: TRBJ2-7; CDR3 protein: CASSYSRRSSYEQYF
V gene: TRBV7-2; J gene: TRBJ2-7; CDR3 protein: CASSTSFYEQYF
V gene: TRBV7-9; J gene: TRBJ2-7; CDR3 protein: CASSLPGDRGKNYEQYF
V gene: TRBV7-8; J gene: TRBJ2-2; CDR3 protein: CASSLFESGELFF
V gene: TRBV12-3/TRBV12-4; J gene: TRBJ2-1; CDR3 protein: CASSTTGQGVINEQFF
V gene: TRBV13; J gene: TRBJ2-1; CDR3 protein: CASSATQGHGEQFF
V gene: TRBV5-1; J gene: TRBJ2-7; CDR3 protein: CASSLGTGQDYEQYF